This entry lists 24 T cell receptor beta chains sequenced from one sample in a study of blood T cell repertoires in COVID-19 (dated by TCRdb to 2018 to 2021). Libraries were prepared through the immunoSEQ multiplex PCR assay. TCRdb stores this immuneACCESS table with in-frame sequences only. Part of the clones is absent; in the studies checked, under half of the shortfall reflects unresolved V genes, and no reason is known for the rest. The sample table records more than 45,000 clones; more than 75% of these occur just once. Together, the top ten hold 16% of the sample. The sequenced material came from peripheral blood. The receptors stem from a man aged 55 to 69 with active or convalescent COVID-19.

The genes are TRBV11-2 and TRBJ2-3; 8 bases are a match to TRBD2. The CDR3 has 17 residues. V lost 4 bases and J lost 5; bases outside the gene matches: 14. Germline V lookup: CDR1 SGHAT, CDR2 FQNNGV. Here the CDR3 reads CASSYTGLVNWGDTQYF. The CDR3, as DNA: TGTGCCAGCAGCTATACGGGACTAGTAAACTGGGGAGATACGCAGTATTTT.

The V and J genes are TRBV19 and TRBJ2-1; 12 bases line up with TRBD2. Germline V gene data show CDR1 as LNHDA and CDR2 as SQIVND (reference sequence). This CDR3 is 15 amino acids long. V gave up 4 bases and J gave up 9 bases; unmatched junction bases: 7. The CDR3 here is CASSTRTSGVTEQFF. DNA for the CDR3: TGTGCCAGTAGTACCCGGACTAGCGGGGTCACTGAGCAGTTCTTC. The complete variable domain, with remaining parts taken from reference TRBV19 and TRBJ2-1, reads DGGITQSPKYLFRKEGQNVTLSCEQNLNHDAMYWYRQDPGQGLRLIYYSQIVNDFQKGDIAEGYSVSREKKESFPLTVTSAQKNPTAFYLCASSTRTSGVTEQFFGPGTRLTVL.

The CDR3 DNA reads TGTGCCATCAGTGACCTAGCGGTTAGCTCCTACGAGCAGTACTTC. This encodes CAISDLAVSSYEQYF. The rearrangement uses TRBV10-3 and TRBJ2-7, with 7 bases aligning to TRBD2. From germline, CDR1 is ENHRY and CDR2 SYGVKD. The ends lost 3 bases at V and 0 bases at J; junction bases unmatched: 5. The CDR3 covers 15 residues.

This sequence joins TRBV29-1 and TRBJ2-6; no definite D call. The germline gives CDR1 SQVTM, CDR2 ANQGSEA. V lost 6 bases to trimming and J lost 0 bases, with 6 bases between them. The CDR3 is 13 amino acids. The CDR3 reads CSVLNSGANVLTF. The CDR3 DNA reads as TGCAGCGTCCTAAACTCTGGGGCCAACGTCCTGACTTTC.

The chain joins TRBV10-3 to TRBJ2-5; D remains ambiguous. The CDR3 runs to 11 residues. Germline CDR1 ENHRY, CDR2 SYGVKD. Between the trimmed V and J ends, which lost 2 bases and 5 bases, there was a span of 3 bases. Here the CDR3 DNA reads TGTGCCATCAGTGAGGAGGAGACCCAGTACTTC. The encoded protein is CAISEEETQYF.

CDR3 in amino acids: CASSLTGQANEPQHF. The DNA for the CDR3 is TGTGCCAGCAGCCTCACAGGACAGGCCAACGAGCCCCAGCATTTT. The chain recombines TRBV7-8 with TRBJ1-5; TRBD1 matches at 7 bases. Germline V gene sequence: CDR1 SGHVS, CDR2 FQNEAQ. This CDR3 contains 15 residues. Trimming removed 5 bases from V and 8 bases from J; junction bases left unmatched: 12.

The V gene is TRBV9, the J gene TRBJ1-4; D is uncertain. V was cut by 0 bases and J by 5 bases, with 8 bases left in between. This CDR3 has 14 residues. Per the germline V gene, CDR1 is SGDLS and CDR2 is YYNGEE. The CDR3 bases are TGTGCCAGCAGCGTAGGGAGAGGGAATGAAAAACTGTTTTTT. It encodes CASSVGRGNEKLFF.

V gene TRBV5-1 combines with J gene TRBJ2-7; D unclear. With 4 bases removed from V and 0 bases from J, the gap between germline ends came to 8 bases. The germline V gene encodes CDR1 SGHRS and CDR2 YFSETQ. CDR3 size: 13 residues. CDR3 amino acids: CASSEVSSYEQYF. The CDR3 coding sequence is TGCGCCAGCAGCGAGGTTTCCTCCTACGAGCAGTACTTC.

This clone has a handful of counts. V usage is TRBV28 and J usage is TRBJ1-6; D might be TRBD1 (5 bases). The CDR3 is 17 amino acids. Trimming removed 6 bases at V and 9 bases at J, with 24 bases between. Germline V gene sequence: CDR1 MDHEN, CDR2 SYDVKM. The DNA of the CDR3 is TGTGCCAGCAGGGTGGGACTCCGCGGGGGAGGAAGTTCACCCCTCCACTTT. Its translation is CASRVGLRGGGSSPLHF.

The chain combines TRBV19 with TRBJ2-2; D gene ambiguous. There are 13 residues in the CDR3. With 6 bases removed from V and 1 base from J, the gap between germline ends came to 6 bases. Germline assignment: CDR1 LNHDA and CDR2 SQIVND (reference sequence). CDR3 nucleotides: TGTGCCAGTAGGACGGGGAACACCGGGGAGCTGTTTTTT. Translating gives CASRTGNTGELFF.

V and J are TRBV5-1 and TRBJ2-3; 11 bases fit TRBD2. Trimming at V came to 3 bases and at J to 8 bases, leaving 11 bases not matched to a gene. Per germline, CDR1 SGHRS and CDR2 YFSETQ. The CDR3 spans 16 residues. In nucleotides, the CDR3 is TGCGCCAGCAGCTACGTAGCGGGGGGGCCTGCTAGTACGCAGTATTTT. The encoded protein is CASSYVAGGPASTQYF.

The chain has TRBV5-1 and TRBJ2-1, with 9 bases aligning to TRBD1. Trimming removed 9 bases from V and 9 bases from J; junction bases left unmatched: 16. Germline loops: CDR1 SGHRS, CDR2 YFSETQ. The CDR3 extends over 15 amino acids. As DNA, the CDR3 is TGCGCCAACAAGCGCCGGGACAGGGTCAGCAGTGAGCAGTTCTTC. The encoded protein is CANKRRDRVSSEQFF.

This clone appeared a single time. The CDR3: CASSFRGDSPLHF. The DNA for the CDR3 is TGTGCCAGCAGCTTCCGGGGAGATTCACCCCTCCACTTT. The chain uses TRBV7-9 and TRBJ1-6; the D is unclear. V dropped 3 bases and J dropped 8 bases, with 8 bases sitting between them. The CDR3 has 13 amino acids. Germline V gene data show CDR1 as SEHNR and CDR2 as FQNEAQ (reference sequence). Together with reference TRBV7-9 and TRBJ1-6, the CDR3 gives the full variable domain: DTGVSQNPRHKITKRGQNVTFRCDPISEHNRLYWYRQTLGQGPEFLTYFQNEAQLEKSRLLSDRFSAERPKGSFSTLEIQRTEQGDSAMYLCASSFRGDSPLHFGNGTRLTVT.

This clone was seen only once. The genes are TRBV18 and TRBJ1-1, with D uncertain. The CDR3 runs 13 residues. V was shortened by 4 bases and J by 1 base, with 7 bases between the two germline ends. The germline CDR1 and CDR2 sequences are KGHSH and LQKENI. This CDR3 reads CASSQTWNTEAFF. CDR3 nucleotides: TGTGCCAGCTCACAGACATGGAACACTGAAGCTTTCTTT.

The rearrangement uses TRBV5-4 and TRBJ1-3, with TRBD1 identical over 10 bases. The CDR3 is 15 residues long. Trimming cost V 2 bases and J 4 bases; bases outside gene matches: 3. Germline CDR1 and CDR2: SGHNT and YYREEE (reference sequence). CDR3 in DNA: TGTGCCAGCAGCTTAGGGACAGGGGTAGGAAACACCATATATTTT. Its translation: CASSLGTGVGNTIYF.

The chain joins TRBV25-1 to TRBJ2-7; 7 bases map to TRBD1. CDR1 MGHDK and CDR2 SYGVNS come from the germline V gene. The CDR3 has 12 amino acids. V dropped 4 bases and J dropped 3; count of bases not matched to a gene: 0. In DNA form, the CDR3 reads TGTGCCAGCAGTGGACAGGGCTACGAGCAGTACTTC. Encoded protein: CASSGQGYEQYF.

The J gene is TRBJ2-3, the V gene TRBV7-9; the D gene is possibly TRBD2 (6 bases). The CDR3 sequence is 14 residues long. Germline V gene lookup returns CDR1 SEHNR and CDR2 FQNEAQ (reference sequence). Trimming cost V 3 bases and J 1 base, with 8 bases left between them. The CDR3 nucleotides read TGTGCCAGCAGCTTTACGGGGGGCACAGATACGCAGTATTTT. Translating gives CASSFTGGTDTQYF.

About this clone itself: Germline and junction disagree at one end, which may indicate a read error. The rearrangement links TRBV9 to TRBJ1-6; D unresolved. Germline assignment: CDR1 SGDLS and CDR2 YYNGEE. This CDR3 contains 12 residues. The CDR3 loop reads CASSVYNAPLHF. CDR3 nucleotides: TGTGCCAGCAGCGTTTATAATGCACCCCTCCACTTT.

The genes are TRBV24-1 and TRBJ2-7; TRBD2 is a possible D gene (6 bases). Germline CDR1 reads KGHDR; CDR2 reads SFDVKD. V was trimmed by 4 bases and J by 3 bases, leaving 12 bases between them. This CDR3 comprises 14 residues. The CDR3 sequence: CATSDPVGGYEQYF. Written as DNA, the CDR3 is TGTGCCACCAGTGACCCCGTCGGGGGCTACGAGCAGTACTTC.

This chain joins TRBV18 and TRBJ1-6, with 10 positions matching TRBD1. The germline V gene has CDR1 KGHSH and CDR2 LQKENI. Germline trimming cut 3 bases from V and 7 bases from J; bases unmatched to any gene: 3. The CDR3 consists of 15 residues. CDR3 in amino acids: CASSPGTGDNSPLHF. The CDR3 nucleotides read TGTGCCAGCTCACCCGGGACAGGGGACAATTCACCCCTCCACTTT. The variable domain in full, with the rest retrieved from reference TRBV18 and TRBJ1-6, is NAGVMQNPRHLVRRRGQEARLRCSPMKGHSHVYWYRQLPEEGLKFMVYLQKENIIDESGMPKERFSAEFPKEGPSILRIQQVVRGDSAAYFCASSPGTGDNSPLHFGNGTRLTVT.

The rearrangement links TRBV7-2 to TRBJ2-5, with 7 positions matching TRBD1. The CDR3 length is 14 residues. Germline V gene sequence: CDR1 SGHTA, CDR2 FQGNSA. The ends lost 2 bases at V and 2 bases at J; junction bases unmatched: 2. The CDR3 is CASSLPGQQETQYF. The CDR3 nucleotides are TGTGCCAGCAGCTTACCGGGACAGCAAGAGACCCAGTACTTC. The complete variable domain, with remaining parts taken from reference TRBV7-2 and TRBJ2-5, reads GAGVSQSPSNKVTEKGKDVELRCDPISGHTALYWYRQSLGQGLEFLIYFQGNSAPDKSGLPSDRFSAERTGGSVSTLTIQRTQQEDSAVYLCASSLPGQQETQYFGPGTRLLVL.

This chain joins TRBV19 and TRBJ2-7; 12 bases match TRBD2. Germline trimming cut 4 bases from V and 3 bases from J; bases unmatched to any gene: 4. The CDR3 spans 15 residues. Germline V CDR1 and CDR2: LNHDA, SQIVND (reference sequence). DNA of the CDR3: TGTGCCAGTAGTACTAGCGGGGGGGCAATCTACGAGCAGTACTTC. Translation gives CASSTSGGAIYEQYF.

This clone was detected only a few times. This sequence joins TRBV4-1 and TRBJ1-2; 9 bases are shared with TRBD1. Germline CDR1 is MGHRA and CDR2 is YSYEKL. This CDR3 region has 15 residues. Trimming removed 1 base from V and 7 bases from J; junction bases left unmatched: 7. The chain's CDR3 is CASSQAGQGLFGYTF. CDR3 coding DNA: TGCGCCAGCAGCCAAGCTGGACAGGGGCTGTTTGGCTACACCTTC.

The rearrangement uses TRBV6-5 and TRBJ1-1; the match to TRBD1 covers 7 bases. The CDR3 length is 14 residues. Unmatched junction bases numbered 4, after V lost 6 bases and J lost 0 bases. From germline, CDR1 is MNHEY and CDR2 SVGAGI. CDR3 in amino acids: CASRETGLNTEAFF. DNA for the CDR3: TGTGCCAGCAGGGAGACAGGGTTGAACACTGAAGCTTTCTTT.